This T cell receptor beta chain was sequenced in a study of shared clonotypes between healthy human individuals (TCRdb year 2020). Looking at the study overall: A few men and two women, aged 18 to 49 years, made up the cohort. Per donor, three plates each were used for CD4 naive and CD4 memory, two for CD8 naive, and one for CD8 memory. To estimate repertoire size and how much clonotype sharing occurs between individuals, the study deeply sequenced the blood TCR repertoires of 5 or 6 healthy adults. To increase sequencing depth and limit assay-specific biases, TCR repertoire library preparation and sequencing were carried out by different laboratories using diverse techniques. Between about 0.85 and 8.9 billion PBMCs per donor were obtained by leukapheresis.

A word on this clone: Its cognate antigen has yet to be identified. Qualities for individual bases were not recorded, and no much larger clone is one base off.

Using the deep immunoSEQ assay, multiplex PCR amplified TCR CDR3 regions from genomic DNA. Genomic DNA extracted from each cell subset was distributed evenly over all wells of several immunoSEQ 96-well plates, and each plate served as one replicate. For sorted subsets, around 200 ng genomic DNA, equal to 25,000 to 35,000 T cell genomes, was loaded into each replicate PCR. The purified libraries were quantified using a Qubit 3.0 fluorometer, sized with a Bioanalyzer 2100, and then quantified again using the KAPA Library Quantification kit. A separate single-read 150-cycle Illumina NextSeq 550 flow cell was used to sequence each immunoSEQ 96-well plate. As for the original processing: Because the immunoSEQ output held only junctional sequences and lacked quality scores, the filtering could not match the filtering applied to full-length reads. Sequences were annotated with PyIR, a Python wrapper for IgBLAST v1.9, and V/J genes and CDR3 were assigned using IMGT germline references. Reads were filtered out if the reads had weak V/J assignments (E-value above 1e-6), no CDR3, stop codons, out-of-frame junctions, or ambiguous translated residues. A V3J clonotype was defined by an identical inferred V gene, J gene, and CDR3 amino acid sequence. The percentage overlap between two repertoires was calculated by dividing the number of shared unique clonotypes by the size of the smaller repertoire. RTK rarefaction, the Chao1 estimator, and Recon v2.1 estimates of unobserved clonotypes were used to assess repertoire richness. Generation probabilities for all TCRbeta clonotypes obtained by the gDNA method from several donors were computed using OLGA. Here the immuneACCESS table is served through TCRdb, limited to in-frame sequences with V and J called. Missing clones are a known gap in these copies; in checked studies unresolved V genes cover under half, and the rest lacks a known reason. V and J calls and clone size are as listed in that table; D and trimming were resolved from the DNA. The sample profile shows about 820,000 clones; about 91% of them were found once. The top ten constitute 24% of the sample.

The paper as a whole reports these results and caveats: Sharing across a few donors was observed for about 4.8% of naive CD4, less than 4% of naive CD8, around 2.5% of memory CD4, and roughly 0.4% of memory CD8 clonotypes. Clonotypes shared by all four sorted-subset donors showed higher generation probabilities than non-shared clonotypes. Pairwise subsampling indicated that sequencing depth was expected to affect the degree of clonotype sharing among donors. Incomplete sequencing was indicated by rarefaction of sorted-subset datasets, despite the large sequencing depth. Sampling was restricted to blood, and TCR repertoires in tissue are likely to differ from TCR repertoires in blood. Because the study included a small number of donors, the genetic and exposure-history diversity represented was limited. Larger estimated clonotype richness was generally found for naive subsets than for memory subsets.

CD8 naive samples were obtained by positive selection for CCR7 among CD45RO-negative cells, yielding a CD45RA+CCR7+ population from which TemRA cells were excluded. The donors were healthy, HIV-negative adults who had no recently reported acute infections or vaccinations. Only Caucasian adults living in Nashville, Tennessee, USA were represented among the donors. Blood was obtained by leukapheresis, after which PBMCs were separated by Ficoll-Histopaque density gradient centrifugation and cryopreserved in liquid nitrogen vapor phase. Analytical flow cytometry was used to check the purity and quantity of each magnetically sorted T cell population. From each sorted fraction, genomic DNA was isolated and quantified by UV absorbance on a Nanodrop 2000c. Reading the germline V gene gives CDR1 SQVTM and CDR2 ANQGSEA. Trimming removed 5 bases from V and 0 bases from J, leaving 11 bases between the germline ends. The CDR3 goes from the cysteine to the phenylalanine over 14 residues. CDR3 DNA is the only sequence kept; it has 42 bases, read in frame from the first base.

Sequences were obtained from naive CD8+ T cells sorted from blood. This specimen's cell subset or site label, interpreted: CD45RA+CCR7+. This TCR came from a man in his thirties or forties in good health. The rearrangement combines TRBV29-1 with TRBJ2-1, with no D gene named confidently. The CDR3 region has the sequence CSVYLESSYNEQFF. In nucleotides, the sequence is TGCAGCGTTTATCTGGAGAGCTCCTACAATGAGCAGTTCTTC.